The next 12 T cell receptor beta chains were all read from a single sample in a study of blood T cell repertoires in COVID-19. The data were produced by immunoSEQ multiplex PCR, yet TCRdb's version contains in-frame clones alone and is incomplete. Of some 150,000 clones in the sample, 75% to 85% were seen once. Sequencing input: peripheral blood. These receptors originate from a man aged 50-60 years with acute or convalescent COVID-19.

V usage is TRBV19 and J usage is TRBJ1-2; TRBD1 matches at 7 bases. Trimming cost V 6 bases and J 4 bases; bases outside gene matches: 8. The CDR3 is 14 amino acids. Germline V gene data show CDR1 as LNHDA and CDR2 as SQIVND (reference sequence). This CDR3 is CASRGTESPYGYTF. The CDR3 nucleotides are TGTGCCAGTAGGGGGACAGAAAGCCCCTATGGCTACACCTTC.

The CDR3 bases are TGTGCCAGCAGTGAGAAGCCCGAGCAGTACTTC. Its protein is CASSEKPEQYF. The chain couples TRBV6-1 to TRBJ2-7; D uncertain. V was pared by 3 bases and J by 6 bases, with 6 bases between. Germline lookup yields CDR1 MNHNS and CDR2 SASEGT. The CDR3 totals 11 residues.

The chain employs TRBV12-3 or TRBV12-4 and TRBJ2-5; D may be TRBD2 (5 bases). Trimming cost V 2 bases and J 10 bases, with 11 bases left between them. CDR3 length: 12 residues. DNA of the CDR3: TGTGCCAGCAGTTTACAGACCCGGGGCCAGTACTTC. This encodes CASSLQTRGQYF.

The J gene is TRBJ2-3, the V gene TRBV7-6; D possibly corresponds to TRBD2 (5 bases). V was clipped by 5 bases and J by 4 bases, with 13 bases between them. The CDR3 consists of 14 residues. The germline gives CDR1 SGHVS, CDR2 FNYEAQ. CDR3 in amino acids: CASSRGEGSDTQYF. DNA of the CDR3: TGTGCCAGCAGCCGAGGCGAGGGCTCAGATACGCAGTATTTT. The variable domain in full, with the rest retrieved from reference TRBV7-6 and TRBJ2-3, is GAGVSQSPRYKVTKRGQDVALRCDPISGHVSLYWYRQALGQGPEFLTYFNYEAQQDKSGLPNDRFSAERPEGSISTLTIQRTEQRDSAMYRCASSRGEGSDTQYFGPGTRLTVL.

The chain couples TRBV24-1 to TRBJ2-1; 10 bases match TRBD2. The CDR3 sequence is 16 residues long. Losses at the gene ends were 5 bases for V and 10 bases for J; bases not matched to a gene: 13. Germline V gives CDR1 KGHDR, CDR2 SFDVKD. CDR3 protein: CATSAHLAGDIREQFF. The CDR3 DNA reads as TGTGCCACCAGTGCCCACCTAGCGGGGGACATTAGGGAGCAGTTCTTC.

The chain couples TRBV28 to TRBJ2-7; D may be TRBD2 (6 bases). The germline V and J ends were trimmed by 6 bases and 2 bases, with 11 bases remaining between them. The CDR3 has 13 amino acids. The germline V gene encodes CDR1 MDHEN and CDR2 SYDVKM. The chain's CDR3 is CASRLGLAYEQYF. The CDR3 bases are TGTGCCAGCAGGCTGGGACTGGCCTACGAGCAGTACTTC.

This clone has just one count. The rearrangement links TRBV28 to TRBJ1-1, with D hard to call. CDR3 length equals 13 residues. CDR1 MDHEN and CDR2 SYDVKM come from the germline V gene. V was trimmed by 9 bases and J by 0 bases, leaving 11 bases between them. Here the CDR3 reads CARLASMNTEAFF. In DNA, the CDR3 is TGTGCCAGATTGGCATCCATGAACACTGAAGCTTTCTTT.

The chain couples TRBV27 to TRBJ1-2, with TRBD1 as a possible D gene (5 bases). The CDR3 sequence is 13 residues long. The V gene lost 3 bases and the J gene lost 4 bases, with 9 bases spanning the gap. Germline lookup yields CDR1 MNHEY and CDR2 SMNVEV (reference sequence). The CDR3 sequence: CASSFGGSYGYTF. CDR3 sequence (DNA): TGTGCCAGCAGTTTTGGGGGGAGCTATGGCTACACCTTC.

The chain carries TRBV7-6 and TRBJ1-1; 9 bases line up with TRBD1. CDR3 size: 16 residues. V was pared by 2 bases and J by 5 bases, with 9 bases of the junction left unmatched. Germline lookup yields CDR1 SGHVS and CDR2 FNYEAQ. The DNA for the CDR3 is TGTGCCAGCAGCTTATTTGGGGGACAGGGAAAAACTGAAGCTTTCTTT. This sequence encodes CASSLFGGQGKTEAFF.

The gene calls are TRBV19 and TRBJ1-1; 8 nucleotides line up with TRBD1. V lost 5 bases, J lost 5 bases, and 4 bases stayed unmatched. CDR1 and CDR2 from the germline V gene are LNHDA and SQIVND (reference sequence). This CDR3 has 13 residues. DNA of the CDR3: TGTGCCAGTAGTCCCACAGGGGGAACTGAAGCTTTCTTT. Its translation: CASSPTGGTEAFF.

The chain is built from TRBV11-3 and TRBJ1-2; a possible D gene is TRBD1 (5 bases). The length of the CDR3 is 13 residues. The germline V and J ends were trimmed by 3 bases and 8 bases, with 13 bases remaining between them. CDR1 is SGHNT, CDR2 YENEEA, per germline. CDR3: CASSLGLFAGYTF. In DNA form, the CDR3 reads TGTGCCAGCAGCTTGGGACTATTCGCCGGCTACACCTTC.

The rearrangement links TRBV18 to TRBJ1-5; possibly TRBD1 for D (6 bases). This CDR3 is 15 amino acids long. Trimming took 2 bases from V and 2 from J, leaving 10 bases between them. The V gene's germline CDR1 is KGHSH and CDR2 LQKENI. This chain's CDR3 is CASSPGTSGNQPQHF. CDR3 bases: TGTGCCAGCTCACCAGGGACATCGGGCAATCAGCCCCAGCATTTT.